The 26 T cell receptor beta chains presented below share a single source sample, sequenced in a study of shared clonotypes between healthy human individuals. TCRdb's table, derived via immunoSEQ multiplex PCR, lists solely in-frame clones and lacks some. The sample yields about 1 million clones, more than 60% seen once. The sequenced material came from memory CD4+ T cells sorted from blood. Subset noted: CD45RA-negative fraction. The receptor source for this set is a man younger than 35 in good health.

This chain links TRBV27 with TRBJ2-3; 9 nucleotides align to TRBD2. Germline V gives CDR1 MNHEY, CDR2 SMNVEV (reference sequence). Unmatched junction bases numbered 12, after V lost 0 bases and J lost 11 bases. The CDR3 contains 16 residues. The CDR3 DNA reads TGTGCCAGCAGTTTATCGTCCAGCGGGGGGTTCGTTGGGCAGTATTTT. Its translation: CASSLSSSGGFVGQYF.

J is TRBJ2-1 and V is TRBV4-1; D not certain. The CDR3 extends over 16 amino acids. V was shortened by 0 bases and J by 0 bases, with 9 bases between the two germline ends. From germline, CDR1 is MGHRA and CDR2 YSYEKL. For the CDR3, the DNA is TGCGCCAGCAGCCAAGATCAAGCGCACTCCTACAATGAGCAGTTCTTC. Protein product: CASSQDQAHSYNEQFF.

The chain is built from TRBV6-1 and TRBJ2-7; TRBD1 aligns across 9 bases. Germline assignment: CDR1 MNHNS and CDR2 SASEGT. V lost 6 bases and J lost 6; bases outside the gene matches: 9. The CDR3 totals 14 residues. The CDR3 DNA reads as TGTGCCAGCAGGCTCCGGGACAGGGCGGGCGAGCAGTACTTC. Residues: CASRLRDRAGEQYF.

V and J are TRBV5-1 and TRBJ2-2, with D possibly matching TRBD2 (5 bases). Trimming pared 1 base from V and 0 bases from J, leaving 10 bases between. This CDR3 region has 16 residues. Germline CDR1 SGHRS, CDR2 YFSETQ. CDR3 loop: CASSLKAATNTGELFF. The CDR3 DNA sequence: TGCGCCAGCAGCTTGAAAGCGGCTACGAACACCGGGGAGCTGTTTTTT.

Remarks on this clone: A much larger clone lies a single base off, so this may be a read error. Other DNA sequences from this sample encode an identical CDR3 as well. This sequence joins TRBV7-9 and TRBJ1-2; D not certain. The V and J ends lost 1 base and 4 bases respectively, with 4 bases between them. Germline CDR1 is SEHNR and CDR2 is FQNEAQ (reference sequence). This CDR3 comprises 12 residues. The CDR3 loop reads CASSLEGYGYTF. CDR3 in DNA: TGTGCCAGCAGCTTAGAGGGCTATGGCTACACCTTC.

The chain recombines TRBV19 with TRBJ1-5, with a tentative D call TRBD1 (5 bases). CDR1 is LNHDA and CDR2 is SQIVND in the germline V gene (reference sequence). V was pared by 4 bases and J by 1 base, with 17 bases between. The CDR3 is 17 amino acids. The CDR3 region is CASSKGAPGMSNQPQHF. The CDR3 DNA is TGTGCCAGTAGTAAAGGGGCTCCGGGGATGAGCAATCAGCCCCAGCATTTT.

This chain links TRBV7-8 with TRBJ1-1; possible D gene TRBD1, 6 bases. CDR3 size: 14 residues. Germline lookup yields CDR1 SGHVS and CDR2 FQNEAQ. Trimming removed 7 bases at V and 5 bases at J, with 17 bases between. DNA of the CDR3: TGTGCCAGCATCAAGGGGGGGGTTGGGACTGAAGCTTTCTTT. Residues: CASIKGGVGTEAFF.

The chain has TRBV5-1 and TRBJ1-2, with D perhaps TRBD1 (6 bases). The CDR3 has 13 residues. V gave up 3 bases and J gave up 6 bases, with 12 bases separating them. Looked up from germline, CDR1 is SGHRS and CDR2 is YFSETQ. In DNA form, the CDR3 reads TGCGCCAGCAGCTCCTTACAGGGAGATGGCTACACCTTC. Its protein product is CASSSLQGDGYTF.

The chain is built from TRBV5-4 and TRBJ2-5; tentatively, D is TRBD1 or TRBD2 (6 bases each). The germline CDR1 and CDR2 sequences are SGHNT and YYREEE (reference sequence). This CDR3 comprises 15 residues. Deletions cut 3 bases from V and 1 base from J, with 13 bases between. The DNA for the CDR3 is TGTGCCAGCAGCTCAGCGGGCAGGGGCCAAGAGACCCAGTACTTC. Encoded protein: CASSSAGRGQETQYF.

This rearrangement joins TRBV28 to TRBJ1-5; 7 bases align to TRBD1. Germline CDR1 is MDHEN and CDR2 is SYDVKM. This CDR3 spans 14 amino acids. After removal of 6 bases from V and 7 bases from J, the junction contained 9 bases not matched to a gene. CDR3 residues: CASRPGQARQPQHF. As DNA, the CDR3 is TGTGCCAGCAGACCCGGACAGGCGAGGCAGCCCCAGCATTTT.

V is TRBV6-1 and J is TRBJ2-7, with 10 bases lining up with TRBD2. CDR1 is MNHNS and CDR2 is SASEGT in the germline V gene. V dropped 2 bases and J dropped 9; count of bases not matched to a gene: 7. The CDR3 contains 14 residues. CDR3 nucleotide sequence: TGTGCCAGCAGTGAACTAGCGGGAGTCGGCGGGCAGTACTTC. As protein: CASSELAGVGGQYF.

The genes are TRBV4-1 and TRBJ2-5, with 10 bases identical to TRBD1. CDR1 and CDR2 from the germline V gene are MGHRA and YSYEKL. J lost 3 bases, V lost 2 bases, and 3 bases had no gene match. This CDR3 contains 15 residues. The CDR3 reads CASSQTGQGEETQYF. The DNA of the CDR3 is TGCGCCAGCAGCCAAACCGGACAGGGGGAAGAGACCCAGTACTTC.

This clone was detected once. The V gene is TRBV30, the J gene TRBJ2-6; D is uncertain. CDR3 length: 13 amino acids. From germline, CDR1 is GTSNPN and CDR2 SVGIG (reference sequence). Between the trimmed V and J ends, which lost 8 bases and 0 bases, there was a span of 8 bases. The CDR3 nucleotides are TGTGCCGCCGACTCCTCTGGGGCCAACGTCCTGACTTTC. Translating gives CAADSSGANVLTF.

The V gene is TRBV29-1, the J gene TRBJ2-1; 8 bases are shared with TRBD1. The J segment lost 1 base and the V segment lost 6 bases, leaving 5 bases of the junction unmatched. CDR3 length: 14 residues. Germline-derived CDR1 and CDR2 are SQVTM and ANQGSEA. This CDR3 reads CSVAGTGSYNEQFF. Here the CDR3 DNA reads TGCAGCGTGGCAGGGACAGGTTCCTACAATGAGCAGTTCTTC.

Comments on this clone: Within the sample, other DNA sequences also encode this same CDR3. The rearrangement joins TRBV5-1 to TRBJ2-1; 11 nucleotides line up with TRBD2. The V and J ends lost 2 bases and 4 bases, in that order; junction bases with no gene match: 2. The CDR3 contains 15 residues. Germline V lookup: CDR1 SGHRS, CDR2 YFSETQ. The CDR3 DNA is TGCGCCAGCAGCTTATCTAGCGGGGGGTACAATGAGCAGTTCTTC. This encodes CASSLSSGGYNEQFF. Full variable domain (outside the CDR3, taken from reference TRBV5-1 and TRBJ2-1): KAGVTQTPRYLIKTRGQQVTLSCSPISGHRSVSWYQQTPGQGLQFLFEYFSETQRNKGNFPGRFSGRQFSNSRSEMNVSTLELGDSALYLCASSLSSGGYNEQFFGPGTRLTVL.

The V gene is TRBV19, the J gene TRBJ1-2; the D gene is possibly TRBD1 (6 bases). The CDR3 has 13 amino acids. V dropped 4 bases and J dropped 2 bases, with 8 bases sitting between them. CDR1 and CDR2 from the germline V gene are LNHDA and SQIVND (reference sequence). The DNA of the CDR3 is TGTGCCAGTAGTAGGGGGCGCAACTATGGCTACACCTTC. The encoded protein is CASSRGRNYGYTF.

This chain connects TRBV23-1 to TRBJ2-3; D may match TRBD1 or TRBD2 (6 bases each). TRBV23-1 counts as an open reading frame of uncertain function. Trimming removed 5 bases from V and 0 bases from J, with 15 bases in between. This CDR3 comprises 16 residues. CDR3 bases: TGCGCCAGCAGTTTGAGGGGGGACACTAGCACAGATACGCAGTATTTT. Protein product: CASSLRGDTSTDTQYF.

This rearrangement joins TRBV18 to TRBJ2-2; the D is unclear. Germline V lookup: CDR1 KGHSH, CDR2 LQKENI. The CDR3 extends over 14 amino acids. The V and J ends lost 6 bases and 5 bases respectively, with 13 bases between them. Written as DNA, the CDR3 is TGTGCCAGCTCCCTAACTTCCCAGACCGGGGAGCTGTTTTTT. Residues: CASSLTSQTGELFF.

The V call is TRBV10-3, the J call TRBJ1-1; 7 nucleotides align to TRBD1. The CDR3 is 14 residues long. Germline values: CDR1 ENHRY, CDR2 SYGVKD. Trimming at V came to 4 bases and at J to 1 base, leaving 3 bases not matched to a gene. The CDR3 sequence: CAISGQGRNTEAFF. For the CDR3, the DNA is TGTGCCATCAGTGGACAGGGACGGAACACTGAAGCTTTCTTT.

The rearrangement uses TRBV18 and TRBJ2-7; D not resolved. Trimming pared 3 bases from V and 0 bases from J, leaving 9 bases between. The CDR3 length is 14 residues. Germline V CDR1 and CDR2: KGHSH, LQKENI. The CDR3 protein is CASSPTLDSYEQYF. The CDR3 nucleotides read TGTGCCAGCTCACCGACTCTCGACTCCTACGAGCAGTACTTC.

The J gene is TRBJ2-7, the V gene TRBV28; D unresolved. Per germline, CDR1 MDHEN and CDR2 SYDVKM. The CDR3 is made up of 13 amino acids. Trimming took 3 bases from V and 0 from J, leaving 6 bases between them. CDR3 sequence (DNA): TGTGCCAGCAGTTTCGCCGGCTCCTACGAGCAGTACTTC. The encoded protein is CASSFAGSYEQYF.

The rearrangement links TRBV7-8 to TRBJ2-3, with D uncertain. The germline V gene encodes CDR1 SGHVS and CDR2 FQNEAQ. The length of the CDR3 is 16 residues. V was cut by 6 bases and J by 0 bases, with 16 bases left in between. The CDR3 DNA sequence: TGTGCCAGCAGATCCCAATGGCTCCCAAGCACAGATACGCAGTATTTT. It specifies CASRSQWLPSTDTQYF.

The J gene is TRBJ2-2, the V gene TRBV11-2; TRBD2 matches at 8 bases. V lost 3 bases and J lost 2; bases outside the gene matches: 8. Per the germline V gene, CDR1 is SGHAT and CDR2 is FQNNGV. The CDR3 covers 17 residues. The CDR3 region is CASSFYSSGPNTGELFF. The CDR3 region has the DNA TGTGCCAGCAGCTTTTATTCTAGCGGGCCCAACACCGGGGAGCTGTTTTTT.

V usage is TRBV29-1 and J usage is TRBJ1-2; D unclear. Germline V gives CDR1 SQVTM, CDR2 ANQGSEA. V lost 2 bases to trimming and J lost 8 bases, with 6 bases between them. CDR3 length: 10 amino acids. CDR3: CSVESYGYTF. The CDR3 nucleotides read TGCAGCGTTGAAAGTTACGGCTACACCTTC.

This clone has just one count. J is TRBJ1-1 and V is TRBV5-1; no reliable D call. The germline V gene encodes CDR1 SGHRS and CDR2 YFSETQ. The CDR3 length is 14 residues. Trimming removed 3 bases at V and 0 bases at J, with 9 bases between. The CDR3 DNA is TGCGCCAGCAGCTCTTCCAGAATGAACACTGAAGCTTTCTTT. Translation: CASSSSRMNTEAFF.

V gene TRBV27 combines with J gene TRBJ2-2, with D possibly being TRBD2 (6 bases). The CDR3 is made up of 13 amino acids. Looked up from germline, CDR1 is MNHEY and CDR2 is SMNVEV (reference sequence). The germline V and J ends were trimmed by 4 bases and 7 bases, with 10 bases remaining between them. This CDR3 reads CASSSSRGGELFF. CDR3 nucleotide sequence: TGTGCCAGCAGTTCCTCGCGGGGCGGGGAGCTGTTTTTT.